Presented here are 9 T cell receptor beta chains from one specimen sequenced in a study of T cell repertoires in cytomegalovirus infection. Each CDR3 protein gets one entry after TCRdb re-called the reads with MiXCR. The sample has hundreds of thousands of distinct CDR3 sequences, approximately 24% seen once. Source material: CD8+ T cells from PBMCs. The origin of the receptors is a human donor in good health (CMV status not recorded). Some clones in this sample may be carry-over from other donors' samples.

The J gene is TRBJ2-7, the V gene TRBV13; 7 nucleotides line up with TRBD1. Germline V gene lookup returns CDR1 PRHDT and CDR2 FYEKMQ (reference sequence). This CDR3 is built from 15 residues. Unmatched junction bases numbered 7, after V lost 5 bases and J lost 0 bases. Here the CDR3 DNA reads TGTGCCAGCAGCGTAAGGGGGCAAGGCTCCTACGAGCAGTACTTC. It codes for CASSVRGQGSYEQYF.

The V call is TRBV28, the J call TRBJ2-7, with D tentatively TRBD1 or TRBD2 (5 bases each). V gave up 5 bases and J gave up 5 bases, with 19 bases separating them. Germline values: CDR1 MDHEN, CDR2 SYDVKM. The CDR3 is 15 amino acids. The DNA of the CDR3 is TGTGCCAGCAGTATCCCAACCGACCGGGGCCACGAGCAGTACTTC. The encoded protein is CASSIPTDRGHEQYF. The whole variable domain, filled in from reference TRBV28 and TRBJ2-7, reads DVKVTQSSRYLVKRTGEKVFLECVQDMDHENMFWYRQDPGLGLRLIYFSYDVKMKEKGDIPEGYSVSREKKERFSLILESASTNQTSMYLCASSIPTDRGHEQYFGPGTRLTVT.

The chain carries TRBV19 and TRBJ2-1, with no clear D. The CDR3 is made up of 16 amino acids. Trimming stripped 0 bases from V and 2 bases from J, with 11 bases between. Germline CDR1 LNHDA, CDR2 SQIVND (reference sequence). In nucleotides, the CDR3 is TGTGCCAGTAGTATAGAGGGCACATTGACCTACAATGAGCAGTTCTTC. Its translation: CASSIEGTLTYNEQFF.

This clonotype came up many times. The V and J genes are TRBV28 and TRBJ2-7, with D perhaps TRBD1 or TRBD2 (5 bases each). V lost 2 bases, J lost 4 bases, and 9 bases lay in between. The germline V gene has CDR1 MDHEN and CDR2 SYDVKM. This CDR3 has 13 residues. The DNA for the CDR3 is TGTGCCAGCAGTTTACTGGGGGAGTACGAGCAGTACTTC. Translation gives CASSLLGEYEQYF. Combining the CDR3 with reference TRBV28 and TRBJ2-7 gives the whole variable domain DVKVTQSSRYLVKRTGEKVFLECVQDMDHENMFWYRQDPGLGLRLIYFSYDVKMKEKGDIPEGYSVSREKKERFSLILESASTNQTSMYLCASSLLGEYEQYFGPGTRLTVT.

This clonotype came up many times. This chain links TRBV7-2 with TRBJ1-5, with unresolved D. Per the germline V gene, CDR1 is SGHTA and CDR2 is FQGNSA. This CDR3 has 14 amino acids. The ends were cut back, 5 bases at V and 0 bases at J, with 8 bases in the middle. The CDR3 here is CASSIGISNQPQHF. For the CDR3, the DNA is TGTGCCAGCAGCATCGGGATTAGCAATCAGCCCCAGCATTTT.

The chain couples TRBV5-1 to TRBJ2-7, with 15 bases matching TRBD2. This CDR3 has 16 amino acids. Looked up from germline, CDR1 is SGHRS and CDR2 is YFSETQ. V was pared by 0 bases and J by 4 bases, with 2 bases of the junction left unmatched. CDR3 nucleotide sequence: TGCGCCAGCAGCTTGGCGGGACTAGCGGGGGGATACGAGCAGTACTTC. Its protein product is CASSLAGLAGGYEQYF.

This clonotype was observed a handful of times. The genes are TRBV9 and TRBJ1-6; maybe TRBD1 (5 bases). V lost 3 bases and J lost 0, with 13 bases in between. CDR3 length equals 17 residues. The germline gives CDR1 SGDLS, CDR2 YYNGEE. Here the CDR3 DNA reads TGTGCCAGCAGCGCGGGGGAATCCAGCTCCTATAATTCACCCCTCCACTTT. Translation: CASSAGESSSYNSPLHF.

V gene TRBV27 combines with J gene TRBJ2-3; D is tentatively TRBD1 or TRBD2 (5 bases each). The CDR3 extends over 14 amino acids. Trimming stripped 4 bases from V and 2 bases from J, with 10 bases between. Germline V CDR1 and CDR2: MNHEY, SMNVEV (reference sequence). CDR3 nucleotides: TGTGCCAGCAGTTCTCGGGGCAACACAGATACGCAGTATTTT. The encoded protein is CASSSRGNTDTQYF.

In its sample, this clonotype was seen many times. J is TRBJ2-2 and V is TRBV7-9; no firm D call. Per germline, CDR1 SEHNR and CDR2 FQNEAQ (reference sequence). Trimming pared 1 base from V and 0 bases from J, leaving 3 bases between. This CDR3 is built from 14 residues. The CDR3 protein is CASSLDPNTGELFF. The CDR3 bases are TGTGCCAGCAGCTTAGATCCGAACACCGGGGAGCTGTTTTTT.